Shown below are 11 T cell receptor beta chains from a single sample sequenced in a study of tumor-infiltrating lymphocytes in primary liver carcinoma. Total RNA (approximately 0.5 ug) served as template for TCR beta cDNA synthesis primed by a constant-region primer. Amplification in three nested multiplex PCR rounds with slightly modified ARM-PCR gave rise to TCR beta libraries. Use of TRBV1-TRBV30 forward primers with a C-beta reverse primer characterized the first two PCR rounds, which lasted about 10 cycles each. In TCRdb, the multiplex PCR reads were re-called with MiXCR into one record per CDR3 protein. The data contain hundreds of thousands of distinct CDR3 sequences, about 50% of them singletons. Unsorted whole blood yielded the blood RNA, and germline DNA was also extracted. Sample: peripheral blood. These receptors came from a woman aged 30 to 39 with primary liver carcinoma and hepatitis B virus infection.

The chain joins TRBV6-2 or TRBV6-3 to TRBJ1-5, with D maybe TRBD1 (6 bases). CDR3 length: 15 amino acids. In germline, CDR1 is MNHEY, CDR2 SVGEGT. The V gene lost 2 bases and the J gene lost 4 bases, with 12 bases spanning the gap. The CDR3 bases are TGTGCCAGCAGTTACGCCAGGGGAGGTAATCAGCCCCAGCATTTT. This encodes CASSYARGGNQPQHF.

This clonotype has more than one count but fewer than ten. The chain recombines TRBV10-2 with TRBJ2-6; D perhaps matches TRBD2 (7 bases). The germline V and J ends were trimmed by 5 bases and 0 bases, with 11 bases remaining between them. CDR1 WSHSY and CDR2 SAAADI come from the germline V gene. The CDR3 covers 16 residues. CDR3 amino acids: CASSRGGGSGANVLTF. CDR3 DNA sequence: TGCGCCAGCAGTAGGGGGGGCGGCTCTGGGGCCAACGTCCTGACTTTC.

About this clonotype itself: Compared with germline, one end of the junction differs, possibly owing to a read error. The rearrangement joins TRBV6-2 or TRBV6-3 to TRBJ1-2; weak D call: TRBD1 (5 bases). There are 15 residues in the CDR3. Germline CDR1 MNHEY, CDR2 SVGEGT. The CDR3 DNA sequence: TGTGCCAGCAATTACAGGCCGGCCCTTAACTATAGCTACACCTTC. It codes for CASNYRPALNYSYTF.

This clonotype was observed a single time. The conserved phenylalanine or tryptophan normally closing the CDR3 is absent here, so this likely arose from a read error. The chain links TRBV12-3 or TRBV12-4 to TRBJ2-1; 10 bases match TRBD2. The CDR3 spans 15 residues. CDR3 nucleotide sequence: TGTGCAAGCAGTTTCTGGACTAGCGGACGGGATGAGCAGTTCTTA. Its protein product is CASSFWTSGRDEQFL.

CDR3 sequence: CVLTTGSSYNEQFF. The CDR3 DNA is TGTGTCCTTACCACCGGGAGCTCCTACAATGAGCAGTTCTTC. This sequence joins TRBV7-9 and TRBJ2-1; D is possibly TRBD2 (6 bases). Looked up from germline, CDR1 is SEHNR and CDR2 is FQNEAQ (reference sequence). The CDR3 totals 14 residues.

This clonotype came up once. The chain joins TRBV12-3 or TRBV12-4 to TRBJ2-5; D gene uncertain. The length of the CDR3 is 10 residues. V was clipped by 10 bases and J by 5 bases, with 8 bases between them. The CDR3: CANKGETQYF. In DNA, the CDR3 is TGTGCCAACAAAGGCGAGACCCAGTACTTC.

This clonotype was counted at least ten times. The CDR3 nucleotides are TGTGCCAGCAGTTACTCTTACGGCGGCACAGATACGCAGTATTTT. This encodes CASSYSYGGTDTQYF. This chain joins TRBV6-5 and TRBJ2-3; the D is unclear. CDR1 and CDR2 from the germline V gene are MNHEY and SVGAGI. The V end lost 0 bases, the J end lost 1 base, and 8 bases lay between the germline ends. This CDR3 contains 15 residues.

This clonotype was seen at least ten times. This chain connects TRBV29-1 to TRBJ2-7; D gene uncertain. V was shortened by 3 bases and J by 0 bases, with 9 bases between the two germline ends. There are 13 residues in the CDR3. Germline assignment: CDR1 SQVTM and CDR2 ANQGSEA. The chain's CDR3 is CSVDFPSSYEQYF. CDR3 nucleotides: TGCAGCGTTGATTTCCCGTCCTCCTACGAGCAGTACTTC.

Worth noting for this clonotype: Germline is not matched at one junction end, which may reflect a read error. This chain links TRBV6-1 with TRBJ2-1, with 12 bases matching TRBD2. Germline V gene sequence: CDR1 MNHNS, CDR2 SASEGT. The CDR3 length is 15 residues. The CDR3 spells CASTPGLAGISELFF. The CDR3 nucleotides are TGTGCCAGCACCCCGGGACTAGCGGGTATCAGTGAGCTGTTCTTC.

Details on this clonotype: A much bigger clone sits one base away, suggesting this may be a read error. The rearrangement links TRBV5-6 to TRBJ2-2; TRBD1 aligns across 8 bases. Germline V lookup: CDR1 SGHDT, CDR2 YYEEEE. The CDR3 sequence is 16 residues long. CDR3 amino acids: CASRTGTGRNTGKLFF. DNA for the CDR3: TGTGCCAGCAGGACGGGGACAGGACGGAACACCGGGAAGCTGTTTTTT.

The chain employs TRBV6-1 and TRBJ1-2; possibly TRBD1 for D (6 bases). V was trimmed by 8 bases and J by 1 base, leaving 14 bases between them. Germline V CDR1 and CDR2: MNHNS, SASEGT. This CDR3 comprises 14 residues. The CDR3 loop is CASCGWTDNYGYTF. For the CDR3, the DNA is TGTGCCAGCTGTGGATGGACAGATAACTATGGCTACACCTTC.